This T cell receptor (beta chain) derives from a study of shared clonotypes between healthy human individuals. Clones were sequenced by immunoSEQ multiplex PCR, and TCRdb holds only the in-frame ones, with some missing. The table has 2 million to 2.5 million clones, around 93% seen once. In germline, CDR1 is MNHNY, CDR2 SVGAGI (reference sequence). V shed 5 bases and J shed 3 bases, with 14 bases lying between them. This CDR3 region has 14 residues. This TCR derives from a man aged 18 to 35 in good health. Some clones in this sample may be carry-over from other donors' samples. Sequences were obtained from naive CD4+ T cells from PBMCs. The subset was: CD45RA+ positively selected. The chain carries TRBV6-6 and TRBJ2-7, with D tentatively TRBD2 (5 bases). The CDR3 is CASSMDSGSYEQYF. The DNA of the CDR3 is TGTGCCAGCAGTATGGATAGTGGGAGCTACGAGCAGTACTTC.